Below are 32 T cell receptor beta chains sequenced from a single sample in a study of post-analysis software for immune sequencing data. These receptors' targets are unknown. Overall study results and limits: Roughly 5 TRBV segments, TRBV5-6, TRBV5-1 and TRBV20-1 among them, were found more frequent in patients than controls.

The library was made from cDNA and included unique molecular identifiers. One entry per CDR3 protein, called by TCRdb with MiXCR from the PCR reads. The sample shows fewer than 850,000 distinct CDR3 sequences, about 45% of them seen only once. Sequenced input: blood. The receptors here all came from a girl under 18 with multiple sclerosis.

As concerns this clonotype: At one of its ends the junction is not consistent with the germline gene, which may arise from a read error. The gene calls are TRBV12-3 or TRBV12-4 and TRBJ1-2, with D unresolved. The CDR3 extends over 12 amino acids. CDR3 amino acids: CAGSFSGYGYTF. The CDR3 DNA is TGTGCCGGCAGCTTCAGCGGCTATGGCTACACCTTC.

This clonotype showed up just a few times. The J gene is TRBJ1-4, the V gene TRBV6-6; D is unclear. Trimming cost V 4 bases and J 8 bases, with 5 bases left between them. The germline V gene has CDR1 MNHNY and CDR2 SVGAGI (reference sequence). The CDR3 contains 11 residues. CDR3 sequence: CASSSIEKLFF. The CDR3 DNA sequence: TGTGCCAGCAGTTCCATAGAAAAACTGTTTTTT.

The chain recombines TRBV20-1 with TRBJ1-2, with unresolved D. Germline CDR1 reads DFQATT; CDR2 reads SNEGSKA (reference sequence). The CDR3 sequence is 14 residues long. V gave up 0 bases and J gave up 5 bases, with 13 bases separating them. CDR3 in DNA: TGCAGTGCTAGAGATGTGGGGAGTGGGTATGGCTACACCTTC. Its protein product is CSARDVGSGYGYTF.

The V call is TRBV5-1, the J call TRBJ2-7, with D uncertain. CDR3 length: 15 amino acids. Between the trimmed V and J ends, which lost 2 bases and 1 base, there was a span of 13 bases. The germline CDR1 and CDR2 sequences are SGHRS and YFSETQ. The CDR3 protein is CASSLNIGFSYEQYF. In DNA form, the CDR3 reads TGCGCCAGCAGCTTAAACATAGGGTTTTCCTACGAGCAGTACTTC.

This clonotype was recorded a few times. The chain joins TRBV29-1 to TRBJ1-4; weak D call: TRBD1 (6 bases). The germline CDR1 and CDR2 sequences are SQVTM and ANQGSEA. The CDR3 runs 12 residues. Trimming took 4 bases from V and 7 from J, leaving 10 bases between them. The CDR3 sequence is CSVVSRGEKLFF. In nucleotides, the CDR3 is TGCAGCGTTGTATCCAGGGGTGAAAAACTGTTTTTT.

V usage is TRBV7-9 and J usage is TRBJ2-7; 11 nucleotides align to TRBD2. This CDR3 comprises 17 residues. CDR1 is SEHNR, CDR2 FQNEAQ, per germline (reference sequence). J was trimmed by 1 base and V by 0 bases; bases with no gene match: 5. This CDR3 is CASSLAQGTSGSYEQYF. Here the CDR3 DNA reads TGTGCCAGCAGCTTAGCACAGGGGACTAGCGGATCCTACGAGCAGTACTTC.

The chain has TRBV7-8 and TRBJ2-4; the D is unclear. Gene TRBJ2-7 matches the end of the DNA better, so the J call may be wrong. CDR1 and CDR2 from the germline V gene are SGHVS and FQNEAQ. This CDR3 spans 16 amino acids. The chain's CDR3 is CASSHFRIGRSYEQYF. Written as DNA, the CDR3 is TGTGCCAGCAGCCATTTCCGTATAGGCCGGAGCTACGAGCAGTACTTC.

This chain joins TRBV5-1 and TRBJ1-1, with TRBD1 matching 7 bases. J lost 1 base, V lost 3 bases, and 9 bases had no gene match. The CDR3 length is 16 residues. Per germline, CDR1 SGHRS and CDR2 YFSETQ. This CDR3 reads CASSWEAGQKNTEAFF. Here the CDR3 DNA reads TGCGCCAGCAGCTGGGAGGCGGGACAGAAGAACACTGAAGCTTTCTTT.

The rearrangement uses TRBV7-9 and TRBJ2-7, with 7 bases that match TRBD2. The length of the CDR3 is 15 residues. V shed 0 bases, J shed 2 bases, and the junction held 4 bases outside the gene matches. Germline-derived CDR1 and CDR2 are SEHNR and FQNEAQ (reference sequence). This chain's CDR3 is CASSLASGLTYEQYF. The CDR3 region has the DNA TGTGCCAGCAGCTTAGCTAGCGGGCTTACCTACGAGCAGTACTTC.

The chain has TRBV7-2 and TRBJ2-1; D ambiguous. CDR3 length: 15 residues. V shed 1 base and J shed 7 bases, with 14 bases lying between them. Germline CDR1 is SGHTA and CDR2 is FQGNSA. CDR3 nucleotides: TGTGCCAGCAGCTTAGGGCTATCCCTTGGGAATGAGCAGTTCTTC. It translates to CASSLGLSLGNEQFF.

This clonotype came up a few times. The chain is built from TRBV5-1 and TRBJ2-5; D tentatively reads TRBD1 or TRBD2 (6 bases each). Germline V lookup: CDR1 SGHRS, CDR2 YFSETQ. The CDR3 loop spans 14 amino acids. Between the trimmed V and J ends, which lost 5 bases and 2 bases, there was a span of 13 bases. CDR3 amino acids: CASRQQGGQETQYF. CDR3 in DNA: TGCGCCAGCAGGCAACAGGGAGGTCAAGAGACCCAGTACTTC. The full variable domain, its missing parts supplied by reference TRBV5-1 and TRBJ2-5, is KAGVTQTPRYLIKTRGQQVTLSCSPISGHRSVSWYQQTPGQGLQFLFEYFSETQRNKGNFPGRFSGRQFSNSRSEMNVSTLELGDSALYLCASRQQGGQETQYFGPGTRLLVL.

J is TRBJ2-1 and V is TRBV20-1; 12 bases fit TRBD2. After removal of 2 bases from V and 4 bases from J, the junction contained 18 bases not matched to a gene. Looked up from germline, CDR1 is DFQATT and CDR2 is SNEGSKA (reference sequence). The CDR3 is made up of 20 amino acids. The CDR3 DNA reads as TGCAGTGCTAGACCTGAGCCTAGCGGGAGGGAGGGGCGTCTTTACAATGAGCAGTTCTTC. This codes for CSARPEPSGREGRLYNEQFF.

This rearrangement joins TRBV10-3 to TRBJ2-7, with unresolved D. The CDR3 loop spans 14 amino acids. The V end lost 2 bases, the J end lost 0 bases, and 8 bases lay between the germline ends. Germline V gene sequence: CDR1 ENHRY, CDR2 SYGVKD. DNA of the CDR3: TGTGCCATCAGTGAGCAAGAGAGCTCCTACGAGCAGTACTTC. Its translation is CAISEQESSYEQYF.

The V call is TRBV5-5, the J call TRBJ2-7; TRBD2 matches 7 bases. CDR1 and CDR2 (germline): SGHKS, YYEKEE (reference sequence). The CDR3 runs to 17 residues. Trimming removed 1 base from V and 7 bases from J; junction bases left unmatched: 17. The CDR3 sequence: CASSLTSGGRGWNEQYF. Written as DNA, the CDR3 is TGTGCCAGCAGCTTGACCTCTGGCGGGAGAGGCTGGAATGAGCAGTACTTC.

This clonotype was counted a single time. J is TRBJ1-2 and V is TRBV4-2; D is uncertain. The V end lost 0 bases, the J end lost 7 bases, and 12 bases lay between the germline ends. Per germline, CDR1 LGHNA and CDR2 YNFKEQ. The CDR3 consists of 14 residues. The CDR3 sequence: CASSQDRMARGYTF. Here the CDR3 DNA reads TGTGCCAGCAGCCAAGATCGAATGGCCCGTGGCTACACCTTC.

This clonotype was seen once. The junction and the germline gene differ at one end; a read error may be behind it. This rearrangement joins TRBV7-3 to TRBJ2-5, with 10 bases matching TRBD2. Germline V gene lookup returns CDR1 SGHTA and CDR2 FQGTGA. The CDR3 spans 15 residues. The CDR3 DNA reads TGTGCCAGCAGCTTAACTAGCGGGAGGAAAGAGACCCGGTACTTC. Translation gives CASSLTSGRKETRYF.

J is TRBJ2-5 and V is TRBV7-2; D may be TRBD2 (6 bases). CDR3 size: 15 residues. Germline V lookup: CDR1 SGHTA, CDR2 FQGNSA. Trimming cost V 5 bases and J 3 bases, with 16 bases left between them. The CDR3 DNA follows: TGTGCCAGCAGCCGGGACTTCCCCTCTAAAGAGACCCAGTACTTC. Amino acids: CASSRDFPSKETQYF.

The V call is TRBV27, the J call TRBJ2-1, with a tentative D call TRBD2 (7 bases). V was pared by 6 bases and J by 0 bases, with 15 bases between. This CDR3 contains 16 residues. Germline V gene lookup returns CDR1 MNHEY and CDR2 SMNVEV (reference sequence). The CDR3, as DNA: TGTGCCAGCAGAAGAGGGGGGGAGAGCTCCTACAATGAGCAGTTCTTC. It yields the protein CASRRGGESSYNEQFF.

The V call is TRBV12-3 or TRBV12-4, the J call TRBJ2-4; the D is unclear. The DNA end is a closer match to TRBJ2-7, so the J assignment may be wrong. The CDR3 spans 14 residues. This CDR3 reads CASSFFGQTYEQYF. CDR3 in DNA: TGTGCCAGCAGTTTTTTTGGCCAGACCTACGAGCAGTACTTC.

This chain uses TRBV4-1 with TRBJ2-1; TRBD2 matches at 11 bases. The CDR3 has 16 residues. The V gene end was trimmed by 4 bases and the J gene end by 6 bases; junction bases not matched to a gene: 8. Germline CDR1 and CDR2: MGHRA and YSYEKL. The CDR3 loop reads CASSRKLAGASNEQFF. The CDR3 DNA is TGCGCCAGCAGCCGTAAACTAGCGGGAGCATCCAATGAGCAGTTCTTC.

In DNA form, the CDR3 reads TGTGCCAGCAGCTTGGTTCGGCAGGGGGCCTCCCCGGGTGAAGCTTTCTTT. This gives the protein CASSLVRQGASPGEAFF. The V call is TRBV5-5, the J call TRBJ1-1; 8 positions match TRBD1. Trimming at V came to 0 bases and at J to 7 bases, leaving 14 bases not matched to a gene. The CDR3 runs 17 residues. Germline lookup yields CDR1 SGHKS and CDR2 YYEKEE (reference sequence).

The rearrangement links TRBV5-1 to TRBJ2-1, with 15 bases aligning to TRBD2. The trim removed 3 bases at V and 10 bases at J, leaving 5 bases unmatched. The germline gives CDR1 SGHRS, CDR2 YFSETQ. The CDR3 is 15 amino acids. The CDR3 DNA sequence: TGCGCCAGCAGCTCTCCGGGACTAGCGGGAGGAGAGCAGTTCTTC. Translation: CASSSPGLAGGEQFF.

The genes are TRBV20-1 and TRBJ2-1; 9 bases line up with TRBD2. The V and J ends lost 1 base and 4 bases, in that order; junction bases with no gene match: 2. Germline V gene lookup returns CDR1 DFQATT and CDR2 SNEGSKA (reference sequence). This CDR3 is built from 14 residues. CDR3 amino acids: CSARVSGRYNEQFF. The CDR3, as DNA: TGCAGTGCTAGAGTCAGCGGGAGGTACAATGAGCAGTTCTTC.

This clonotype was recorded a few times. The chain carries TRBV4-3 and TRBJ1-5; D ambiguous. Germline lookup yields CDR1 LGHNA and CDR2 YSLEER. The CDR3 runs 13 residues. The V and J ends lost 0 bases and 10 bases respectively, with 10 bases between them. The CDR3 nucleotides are TGCGCCAGCAGCCAAGAGGCCAGGCTTCCCCAGCATTTT. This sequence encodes CASSQEARLPQHF.

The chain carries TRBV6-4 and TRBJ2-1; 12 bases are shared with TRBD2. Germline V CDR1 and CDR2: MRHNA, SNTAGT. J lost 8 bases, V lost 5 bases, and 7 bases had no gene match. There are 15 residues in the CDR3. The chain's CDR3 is CASSPTSGSRDEQFF. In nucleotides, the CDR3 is TGTGCCAGCAGTCCGACTAGCGGGAGTAGAGATGAGCAGTTCTTC.

The CDR3 is CASSLGTSKTYEQYF. As DNA, the CDR3 is TGCGCCAGCAGCTTGGGGACCAGCAAGACCTACGAGCAGTACTTC. The V gene is TRBV5-1, the J gene TRBJ2-7; D uncertain. CDR1 is SGHRS, CDR2 YFSETQ, per germline. CDR3 size: 15 residues. V lost 0 bases and J 2 bases, leaving 12 bases between the germline ends.

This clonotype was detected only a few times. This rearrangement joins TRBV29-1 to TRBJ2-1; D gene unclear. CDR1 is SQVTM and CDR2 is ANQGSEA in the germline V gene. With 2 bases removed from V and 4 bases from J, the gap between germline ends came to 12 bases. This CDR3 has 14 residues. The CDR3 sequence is CSVEYLLGYNEQFF. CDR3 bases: TGCAGCGTTGAATACCTTCTTGGGTACAATGAGCAGTTCTTC.

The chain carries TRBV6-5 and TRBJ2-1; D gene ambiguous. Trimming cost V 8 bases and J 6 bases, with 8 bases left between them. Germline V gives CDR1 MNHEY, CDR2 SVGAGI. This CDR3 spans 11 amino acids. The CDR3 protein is CASQVGNEQFF. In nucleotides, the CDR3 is TGTGCCAGCCAAGTGGGCAATGAGCAGTTCTTC.

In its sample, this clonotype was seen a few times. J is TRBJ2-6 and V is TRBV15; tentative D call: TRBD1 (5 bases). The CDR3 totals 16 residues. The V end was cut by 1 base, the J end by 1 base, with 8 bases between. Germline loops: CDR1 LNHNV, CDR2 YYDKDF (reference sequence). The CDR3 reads CATSRVPGSGANVLTF. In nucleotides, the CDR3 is TGTGCCACCAGCAGAGTCCCAGGGTCTGGGGCCAACGTCCTGACTTTC.

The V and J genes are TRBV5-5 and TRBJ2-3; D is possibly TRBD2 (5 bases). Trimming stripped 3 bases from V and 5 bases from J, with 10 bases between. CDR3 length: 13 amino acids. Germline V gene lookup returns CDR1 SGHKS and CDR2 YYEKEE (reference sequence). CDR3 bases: TGTGCCAGCAGCTCGCGGGTGGTAGATACGCAGTATTTT. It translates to CASSSRVVDTQYF.

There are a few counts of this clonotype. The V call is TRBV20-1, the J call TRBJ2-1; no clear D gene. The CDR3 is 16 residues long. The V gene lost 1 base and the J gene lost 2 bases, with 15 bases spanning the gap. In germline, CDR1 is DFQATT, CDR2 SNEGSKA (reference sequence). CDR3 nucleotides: TGCAGTGCTAGAGGTCTCAGTGGGCCCCCCTACAATGAGCAGTTCTTC. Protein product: CSARGLSGPPYNEQFF.

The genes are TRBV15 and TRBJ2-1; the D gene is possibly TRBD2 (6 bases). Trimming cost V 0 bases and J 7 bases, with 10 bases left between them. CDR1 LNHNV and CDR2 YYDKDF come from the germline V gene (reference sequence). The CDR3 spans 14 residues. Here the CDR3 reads CATSRDREWNEQFF. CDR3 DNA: TGTGCCACCAGCAGAGATCGGGAGTGGAATGAGCAGTTCTTC.